This TCR beta chain was captured in a study of T cell repertoires in cytomegalovirus infection. Study context: Public signatures in TCR beta pointed to CMV infection and matching HLA type. Study results and limitations: It was HLA-C-restricted CMV-specific TCR beta clonotypes that dominated the response ex vivo.

From the reads, TCRdb called clonotypes with MiXCR, one entry per CDR3 protein. This sample has more than 85,000 distinct CDR3 sequences, with 29% found just once. This CDR3 region has 13 residues. V was trimmed by 2 bases and J by 0 bases, leaving 2 bases between them. This clonotype was counted ten times or more. What it binds is unknown. The chain is built from TRBV12-3 or TRBV12-4 and TRBJ1-5; no clear D gene. The sequence was collected from a human donor in good health (CMV status not recorded). Some clones in this sample may be carry-over from other donors' samples. The sequences come from CD8+ T cells from cultured PBMCs, collected from culture after CMV antigen stimulation. CDR3 nucleotide sequence: TGTGCCAGCAGTTTAAATAGCAATCAGCCCCAGCATTTT. Its translation is CASSLNSNQPQHF.